This T cell receptor beta chain was found in a study of control samples from healthy donors and cancer patients. CDR3 length: 17 amino acids. The germline V and J ends were trimmed by 0 bases and 3 bases, with 12 bases remaining between them. The germline gives CDR1 PRHDT, CDR2 FYEKMQ (reference sequence). Clones were read by immunoSEQ multiplex PCR, and TCRdb kept only the in-frame ones, dropping some. The sample carries around 130,000 clones, around nine tenths recorded once. The gene calls are TRBV13 and TRBJ1-6; D gene uncertain. The origin of this receptor is a man in his forties or fifties in good health. What was sequenced was blood. In nucleotides, the CDR3 is TGTGCCAGCAGCTTAGGCCGAGGAGGGTTCTATAATTCACCCCTCCACTTT. This encodes CASSLGRGGFYNSPLHF.